Following are 31 T cell receptor beta chains from one sample sequenced in a study of T cell clusters in autoimmune cytopenias. TRB rearrangements were amplified by touch-down multiplex PCR with mixed TRB-A/B primers. TCRdb processed the multiplex PCR reads again and assigns one entry to each CDR3 protein, with no DNA. The data show about 3,900 distinct CDR3 sequences, and the top ten clones hold over 13%. Each sample's input was 250 ng genomic DNA, 40,000 or so genome equivalents. What was sequenced was peripheral blood. The receptors come from a human donor with an autoimmune cytopenia or autoimmune hepatitis (not recorded which).

The rearrangement joins TRBV30 to TRBJ1-1; the TCRdb call, TRBD1, lacks DNA for checking. Germline lookup yields CDR1 GTSNPN and CDR2 SVGIG (reference sequence). This CDR3 region has 14 residues. CDR3 protein: CAWWPGTVNTEAFF.

Considering frequency, this clonotype is medium-sized. This chain's CDR3 is CASSNSGTSYEQYF. This chain links TRBV6-5 with TRBJ2-7; absent DNA, TCRdb's TRBD2 call cannot be checked. The CDR3 sequence is 14 residues long. Germline CDR1 is MNHEY and CDR2 is SVGAGI.

The chain combines TRBV30 with TRBJ1-2. Germline CDR1 reads GTSNPN; CDR2 reads SVGIG (reference sequence). The CDR3 is 13 residues long. The CDR3 here is CAWRPGGGRGYTF.

This clonotype is identified as medium-sized from frequency. J is TRBJ2-1 and V is TRBV29-1; TCRdb names TRBD1, which stays unverified in the absence of DNA. The CDR3 is 11 residues long. CDR1 SQVTM and CDR2 ANQGSEA come from the germline V gene. The CDR3 region is CSVEPGQVQFF.

The chain couples TRBV12-3 or TRBV12-4 to TRBJ1-5; TCRdb returns TRBD1, unconfirmable since there is no DNA. This CDR3 is 14 amino acids long. CDR3 region: CASSLRGGYQPQYF.

Considering frequency, this clonotype is medium-sized. This chain connects TRBV30 to TRBJ2-5; TCRdb reports TRBD1, a call that lacks DNA to check it against. The CDR3 loop spans 14 amino acids. CDR1 and CDR2 from the germline V gene are GTSNPN and SVGIG (reference sequence). This CDR3 reads CAWSPTTTARAQYF.

This clonotype is called medium-sized based on its frequency. V gene TRBV19 combines with J gene TRBJ2-1; absent DNA, TCRdb's TRBD1 call cannot be checked. The CDR3 spans 15 residues. CDR1 LNHDA and CDR2 SQIVND come from the germline V gene (reference sequence). The CDR3 is CASRSGVTRYNEQFF.

This clonotype is called medium-sized based on its frequency. The chain recombines TRBV6-1 with TRBJ1-2; TCRdb's assignment of TRBD1 cannot be checked, as there is no DNA. The CDR3 runs to 14 residues. Germline V CDR1 and CDR2: MNHNS, SASEGT. The CDR3 is CASSASGTAYGYTF.

This clonotype is classed as medium-sized by frequency. This rearrangement joins TRBV7-9 to TRBJ2-3. Germline CDR1 SEHNR, CDR2 FQNEAQ (reference sequence). The CDR3 length is 14 residues. CDR3 amino acids: CASSLAHSTDTQYF.

By frequency, this clonotype is medium-sized. V gene TRBV30 combines with J gene TRBJ2-1. This CDR3 has 11 residues. CDR1 and CDR2 (germline): GTSNPN, SVGIG (reference sequence). The chain's CDR3 is CAWSVTNEQFF.

Judged by frequency, this clonotype is medium-sized. The chain carries TRBV12-3 or TRBV12-4 and TRBJ2-1; the TCRdb call, TRBD2, lacks DNA for checking. The CDR3 consists of 16 residues. This CDR3 is CASSISGRASYNEQFF.

This chain links TRBV5-4 with TRBJ2-7; TCRdb picks TRBD1, but there is no DNA to check that call. This CDR3 is built from 13 residues. Germline CDR1 reads SGHNT; CDR2 reads YYREEE (reference sequence). CDR3 residues: CASSSGQFIEQYF. Combining the CDR3 with reference TRBV5-4 and TRBJ2-7 gives the whole variable domain ETGVTQSPTHLIKTRGQQVTLRCSSQSGHNTVSWYQQALGQGPQFIFQYYREEENGRGNFPPRFSGLQFPNYSSELNVNALELDDSALYLCASSSGQFIEQYFGPGTRLTVT.

The rearrangement joins TRBV18 to TRBJ2-1; TCRdb returns TRBD1, unconfirmable since there is no DNA. Germline CDR1 reads KGHSH; CDR2 reads LQKENI. The CDR3 spans 14 residues. CDR3 amino acids: CASSSRSRNNEQFF.

According to its frequency, this clonotype is medium-sized. The J gene is TRBJ2-7, the V gene TRBV12-3 or TRBV12-4; TCRdb designates TRBD2, a call that cannot be tested without DNA. This CDR3 contains 13 residues. The CDR3 reads CASSLLAAYEQYF.

By frequency, this clonotype is medium-sized. V is TRBV27 and J is TRBJ2-1; TCRdb's D call of TRBD2 is untestable without DNA. This CDR3 spans 16 amino acids. CDR1 is MNHEY and CDR2 is SMNVEV in the germline V gene (reference sequence). The CDR3 loop is CASSLSGRYSYNEQFF.

This chain joins TRBV15 and TRBJ2-7; no DNA is available, so the TRBD2 call from TCRdb remains unchecked. Germline values: CDR1 LNHNV, CDR2 YYDKDF (reference sequence). The CDR3 is 14 amino acids. This CDR3 is CATSRDREGYEQYF.

By frequency, this clonotype registers medium-sized (0.01 to 0.1%). The chain has TRBV19 and TRBJ2-7; the D gene TCRdb calls, TRBD2, cannot be checked with no DNA. In germline, CDR1 is LNHDA, CDR2 SQIVND (reference sequence). The CDR3 contains 14 residues. This chain's CDR3 is CASSIDRTGSEQYF.

The rearrangement links TRBV12-3 or TRBV12-4 to TRBJ2-3; TCRdb's D gene call, TRBD2, goes unchecked for lack of DNA. The CDR3 sequence is 12 residues long. CDR3 region: CAISEGGGEQYF.

Its frequency marks this clonotype as medium-sized. J is TRBJ2-7 and V is TRBV6-6; TCRdb reports TRBD2, a call that lacks DNA to check it against. Germline CDR1 and CDR2: MNHNY and SVGAGI (reference sequence). This CDR3 is built from 15 residues. CDR3 region: CASSYSGLAGSEQYF.

This clonotype is deemed medium-sized by its frequency. The chain combines TRBV19 with TRBJ2-7. CDR3 size: 14 residues. Germline CDR1 reads LNHDA; CDR2 reads SQIVND (reference sequence). CDR3: CASRTAGSSYEQYF.

This clonotype counts as medium-sized by frequency. V is TRBV30 and J is TRBJ2-5. CDR1 and CDR2 (germline): GTSNPN, SVGIG (reference sequence). The CDR3 loop spans 13 amino acids. CDR3 loop: CAWSVQSQETQYF.

By frequency, this clonotype registers medium-sized. This chain joins TRBV19 and TRBJ2-3; TCRdb's D call of TRBD2 is untestable without DNA. The CDR3 is 16 amino acids. From germline, CDR1 is LNHDA and CDR2 SQIVND (reference sequence). The CDR3 loop reads CASSISPSGPTDTQYF.

The V gene is TRBV5-1, the J gene TRBJ1-6; TCRdb reports TRBD1, a call that lacks DNA to check it against. Germline CDR1 reads SGHRS; CDR2 reads YFSETQ. The CDR3 is 14 residues long. CDR3 region: CASSGGQGEAPLHF.

The genes are TRBV5-1 and TRBJ2-3; the D gene TCRdb calls, TRBD2, cannot be checked with no DNA. There are 16 residues in the CDR3. Germline V gene sequence: CDR1 SGHRS, CDR2 YFSETQ. The CDR3 reads CASSLRLAGVVDTQYF.

By frequency, this clonotype is medium-sized. This chain joins TRBV11-1 and TRBJ1-1; TCRdb's D call of TRBD1 is untestable without DNA. From germline, CDR1 is SGHAT and CDR2 FQDESV (reference sequence). This CDR3 contains 15 residues. This CDR3 is CASSSLDRSGAEAFF. The full variable domain, rest sourced from reference TRBV11-1 and TRBJ1-1, is EAEVAQSPRYKITEKSQAVAFWCDPISGHATLYWYRQILGQGPELLVQFQDESVVDDSQLPKDRFSAERLKGVDSTLKIQPAELGDSAMYLCASSSLDRSGAEAFFGQGTRLTVV.

The genes are TRBV12-3 or TRBV12-4 and TRBJ1-5; TCRdb names TRBD1, which stays unverified in the absence of DNA. The CDR3 length is 13 residues. CDR3 amino acids: CASRSQGNQPQHF.

This clonotype is medium-sized (0.01 to 0.1%) by frequency. The chain is built from TRBV29-1 and TRBJ2-5; lacking DNA, the TRBD2 call made by TCRdb goes unchecked. Per the germline V gene, CDR1 is SQVTM and CDR2 is ANQGSEA. CDR3 length: 14 amino acids. CDR3 sequence reads: CSVRIWEGLETQYF.

The rearrangement links TRBV6-8 to TRBJ1-2; without DNA, the TCRdb call of TRBD1 cannot be checked. In germline, CDR1 is MNHGY, CDR2 SAAAGT. CDR3 length: 16 residues. CDR3 residues: CASSPSTSTGRGGYTF.

By frequency, this clonotype registers medium-sized (0.01 to 0.1%). This chain links TRBV27 with TRBJ2-7; the TCRdb D gene call, TRBD1, has no DNA to confirm it. This CDR3 is built from 14 residues. Germline-derived CDR1 and CDR2 are MNHEY and SMNVEV (reference sequence). The chain's CDR3 is CASSPPGTVYEQYF.

According to its frequency, this clonotype is medium-sized. V and J are TRBV27 and TRBJ2-5; the D call from TCRdb, TRBD1, cannot be confirmed without DNA. The CDR3 spans 14 residues. Germline V gene sequence: CDR1 MNHEY, CDR2 SMNVEV (reference sequence). The CDR3 protein is CASSWDWVFGTQYF.

The chain combines TRBV12-3 or TRBV12-4 with TRBJ1-1; checking the TCRdb D call of TRBD1 is not possible without DNA. The CDR3 contains 13 residues. The chain's CDR3 is CASIRTEGTEAFF.